A selection of T cell receptor beta chains follows, all from one sample in a study of persistence of HIV-infected CD4 T cells. Sequencing was performed with immunoSEQ multiplex PCR; in TCRdb, only in-frame clones are kept and a portion is missing. The table includes about 64,000 clones, more than 70% detected once. These receptors lack a known antigen. The sample here was CD4+ T cells sorted from PBMCs after 18-hour stimulation, taken from a patient who received antiretroviral therapy. The origin of the receptors is an adult man with HIV who was CMV-seropositive. The CDR3 runs from the conserved cysteine through the conserved F or W. D genes are given only for firm matches. Expanded clones get a size class; other rows say once, few or many, or leave the size out.

size	V	J	D	CDR3	DNA
once	TRBV11-2	TRBJ2-7	TRBD1	CASTQRGLYEQYF	TGTGCCAGCACCCAAAGGGGGCTTTACGAGCAGTACTTC
-	TRBV20-1	TRBJ1-1	-	CSASQGNTEAFF	TGCAGTGCTAGTCAGGGAAACACTGAAGCTTTCTTT
once	TRBV18	TRBJ2-5	-	CASSPGVAETQYF	TGTGCCAGCTCACCAGGGGTGGCAGAGACCCAGTACTTC
-	TRBV6-5	TRBJ1-2	-	CASSYAGGTYGYTF	TGTGCCAGCAGTTACGCTGGAGGAACCTATGGCTACACCTTC
-	TRBV6-5	TRBJ2-2	TRBD1	CASSYSRTGTGELFF	TGTGCCAGCAGTTACTCAAGGACAGGCACCGGGGAGCTGTTTTTT
-	TRBV4-1	TRBJ2-1	-	CASSQIDILSYNEQFF	TGCGCCAGCAGCCAAATAGACATCCTCTCCTACAATGAGCAGTTCTTC
-	TRBV5-1	TRBJ2-3	-	CASSLDGQFTDTQYF	TGCGCCAGCAGCTTGGATGGACAGTTCACAGATACGCAGTATTTT
-	TRBV5-1	TRBJ1-1	-	CASSLGDANTEAFF	TGCGCCAGCAGCTTGGGGGACGCGAACACTGAAGCTTTCTTT
-	TRBV2	TRBJ2-1	-	CASLERRLDEQFF	TGTGCCAGCTTGGAGCGCCGACTCGACGAGCAGTTCTTC
-	TRBV5-1	TRBJ1-5	TRBD1	CASSWGQGSNQPQHF	TGCGCCAGCAGCTGGGGACAGGGTAGCAATCAGCCCCAGCATTTT
-	TRBV4-1	TRBJ2-7	TRBD1	CASSQDGGQGREQYF	TGCGCCAGCAGCCAAGATGGGGGACAGGGTCGTGAGCAGTACTTC
many	TRBV9	TRBJ1-1	-	CASSPVRAAVNTEAFF	TGTGCCAGCAGCCCAGTAAGGGCTGCGGTTAACACTGAAGCTTTCTTT
few	TRBV27	TRBJ2-3	-	CASSPRPKASTDTQYF	TGTGCCAGCAGTCCCCGACCTAAAGCTAGCACAGATACGCAGTATTTT
once	TRBV3-1/TRBV3-2	TRBJ1-3	-	CASSRDRSGNTIYF	TGTGCCAGCAGCCGCGACAGATCTGGAAACACCATATATTTT
-	TRBV7-9	TRBJ2-7	TRBD1	CASSSGSNRGSGEQYF	TGTGCCAGCAGCTCAGGTTCAAACAGGGGATCGGGGGAGCAGTACTTC
-	TRBV4-2	TRBJ1-6	TRBD1	CASSPLDRSDSPLHF	TGTGCCAGCAGCCCCCTGGACAGGAGCGACTCACCCCTCCACTTT
-	TRBV2	TRBJ2-3	-	CASSVDLTSTDTQYF	TGTGCCAGCAGTGTCGACTTGACTAGCACAGATACGCAGTATTTT
-	TRBV9	TRBJ2-7	TRBD1	CASSVAPGQQYEQYF	TGTGCCAGCAGCGTAGCCCCGGGACAGCAATACGAGCAGTACTTC
-	TRBV5-1	TRBJ2-1	TRBD1	CASSLGWDRKMNEQFF	TGCGCCAGCAGCTTGGGGTGGGACAGGAAAATGAATGAGCAGTTCTTC
-	TRBV6-2/TRBV6-3	TRBJ2-3	TRBD2	CASSTRTSSDTQYF	TGTGCCAGCAGTACTCGGACTAGCTCAGATACGCAGTATTTT
-	TRBV25-1	TRBJ1-1	-	CASSDWVMNTEAFF	TGTGCCAGCAGTGATTGGGTTATGAACACTGAAGCTTTCTTT
-	TRBV6-1	TRBJ1-4	TRBD1	CASSDADRDEKLFF	TGTGCCAGCAGTGACGCGGACAGGGATGAAAAACTGTTTTTT
many	TRBV7-6	TRBJ2-7	-	CASSLDRASYEQYF	TGTGCCAGCAGCTTAGACAGGGCCTCCTACGAGCAGTACTTC
-	TRBV4-1	TRBJ1-2	-	CASSQDSYGYTF	TGCGCCAGCAGCCAAGACAGCTATGGCTACACCTTC
-	TRBV6-5	TRBJ2-1	TRBD1	CASSTRDRGYNEQFF	TGTGCCAGCAGCACCCGGGACAGGGGTTACAATGAGCAGTTCTTC
few	TRBV9	TRBJ1-2	-	CASSAVRRIEKNLF	TGTGCCAGCAGCGCCGTCCGTAGAATCGAGAAGAACCTCTTC
-	TRBV9	TRBJ2-7	-	CASSVFGTPTDEQYF	TGTGCCAGCAGCGTATTTGGGACCCCAACGGACGAGCAGTACTTC